This TCR beta chain was recorded in a study of T cells in Graves' hyperthyroidism and ophthalmopathy. Study-wide points: Patients with ophthalmopathy were separated from those with stable hyperthyroidism by a 13 V-J model. Before onset, by a median of around six months, the model predicted ophthalmopathy.

Of note for this clonotype: Its antigen remains unknown.

The CDR3 length is 13 residues. Germline CDR1 is ENHRY and CDR2 is SYGVKD. Trimming took 6 bases from V and 2 from J; bases not matched to a gene: 2. The CDR3 regions of TCR beta were amplified from RNA transcripts. First-round RT-PCR targeting the TCR CDR3 was performed with the HTBI primer set. TCRdb recomputed calls from the multiplex PCR reads with MiXCR, one row per CDR3 protein. The repertoire holds 350,000 to 400,000 distinct CDR3 sequences, with about 15% as singletons. The origin of this receptor is a woman aged 60-70 years with Graves' hyperthyroidism. Sequenced sample: blood. The V call is TRBV10-3, the J call TRBJ2-5; 8 nucleotides match TRBD1. The CDR3 loop is CAISRDRQETQYF. The CDR3 region has the DNA TGTGCCATCAGCCGGGACAGGCAAGAGACCCAGTACTTC.